The source of this T cell receptor beta chain is a study of response to subunit inactivated influenza vaccine. The study's findings and limits: The authors proposed limited new T cell recruitment per seasonal influenza vaccination.

TCRdb re-derived calls from the RT-PCR reads in MiXCR, one entry per CDR3 protein. This sample has just over 300,000 distinct CDR3 sequences, with around a fifth found just once. In this sample, this clonotype turned up once. The antigen is not known. V lost 4 bases, J lost 15 bases, and 20 bases lay in between. The CDR3 is made up of 13 amino acids. CDR1 is SGDLS, CDR2 YYNGEE, per germline. This receptor was obtained from a man in his fifties or sixties who received an inactivated influenza vaccine. The J gene is TRBJ2-1, the V gene TRBV9; a possible D gene is TRBD2 (6 bases). Sequenced material: PBMCs from blood, taken about 20 months after vaccination. As DNA, the CDR3 is TGTGCCAGCAGCACACACTTCGGGGCGGGGATGTTCTTC. Its protein product is CASSTHFGAGMFF.